This T cell receptor beta chain was documented in a study of cytomegalovirus exposure and HLA in healthy donors. Study-wide results and caveats: Confirmation in vitro established that a few CMV-associated chains were specific for CMV antigens.

Use of 60 Vbeta and 13 Jbeta primers characterized the PCR. The repertoire was sequenced with immunoSEQ multiplex PCR; TCRdb's copy has only in-frame clones and lacks some. The sample has hundreds of thousands of clones; about 74% are singletons. Remarks on this clone: Its antigen remains unidentified.

This CDR3 has 14 residues. The V segment lost 1 base and the J segment 2 bases; nucleotides outside the gene matches: 3. Germline CDR1 SGHRS, CDR2 YFSETQ. Sequenced material: PBMCs. The sequence was obtained from a woman younger than 45 in good health and CMV-seronegative. The V and J genes are TRBV5-1 and TRBJ2-7, with 7 bases matching TRBD1. For the CDR3, the DNA is TGCGCCAGCAGCTTGACAGGGGCGGCCTACGAGCAGTACTTC. It is translated as CASSLTGAAYEQYF.